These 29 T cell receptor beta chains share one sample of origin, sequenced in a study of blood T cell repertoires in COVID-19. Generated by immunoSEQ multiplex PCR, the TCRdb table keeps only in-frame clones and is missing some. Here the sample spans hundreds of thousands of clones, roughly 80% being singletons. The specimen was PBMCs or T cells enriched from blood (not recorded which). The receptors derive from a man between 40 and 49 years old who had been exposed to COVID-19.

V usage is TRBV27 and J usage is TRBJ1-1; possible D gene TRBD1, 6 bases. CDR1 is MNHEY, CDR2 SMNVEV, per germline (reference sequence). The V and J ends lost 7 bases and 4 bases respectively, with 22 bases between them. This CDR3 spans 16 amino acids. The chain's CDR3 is CASTSTGPVWSTEAFF. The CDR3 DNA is TGTGCCAGCACTTCGACAGGCCCCGTTTGGAGCACTGAAGCTTTCTTT.

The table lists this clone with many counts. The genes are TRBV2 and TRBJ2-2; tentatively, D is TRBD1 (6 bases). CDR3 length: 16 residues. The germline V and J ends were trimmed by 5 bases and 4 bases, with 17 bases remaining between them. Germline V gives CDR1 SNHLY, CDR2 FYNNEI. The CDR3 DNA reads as TGTGCCAGCAGTTCTCCAGGGGTTAGTGGCACCGGGGAGCTGTTTTTT. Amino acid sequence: CASSSPGVSGTGELFF.

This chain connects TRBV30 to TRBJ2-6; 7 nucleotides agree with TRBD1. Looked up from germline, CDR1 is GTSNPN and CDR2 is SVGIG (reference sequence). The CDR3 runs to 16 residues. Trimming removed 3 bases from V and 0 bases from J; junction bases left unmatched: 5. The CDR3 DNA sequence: TGTGCCTGGAGCACGGGACAGTTCTCTGGGGCCAACGTCCTGACTTTC. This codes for CAWSTGQFSGANVLTF.

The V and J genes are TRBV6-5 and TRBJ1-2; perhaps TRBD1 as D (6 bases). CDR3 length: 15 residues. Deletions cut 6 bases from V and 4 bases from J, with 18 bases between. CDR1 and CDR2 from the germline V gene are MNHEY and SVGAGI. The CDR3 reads CASRFTVPTGYGYTF. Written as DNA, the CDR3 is TGTGCCAGCAGGTTTACTGTCCCGACAGGCTATGGCTACACCTTC.

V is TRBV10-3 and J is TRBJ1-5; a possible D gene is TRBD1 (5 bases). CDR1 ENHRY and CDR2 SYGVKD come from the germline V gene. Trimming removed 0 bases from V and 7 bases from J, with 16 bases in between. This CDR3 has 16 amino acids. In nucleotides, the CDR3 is TGTGCCATCAGTGAGTCGATCGCGGGGCGGGGGCAGCCCCAGCATTTT. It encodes CAISESIAGRGQPQHF.

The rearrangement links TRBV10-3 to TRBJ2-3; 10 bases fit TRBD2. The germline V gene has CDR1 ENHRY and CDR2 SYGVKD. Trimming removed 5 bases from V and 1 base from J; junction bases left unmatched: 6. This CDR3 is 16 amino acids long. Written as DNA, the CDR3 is TGTGCCATCAGTAGACCGGGGACTAGCGGCACAGATACGCAGTATTTT. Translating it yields CAISRPGTSGTDTQYF.

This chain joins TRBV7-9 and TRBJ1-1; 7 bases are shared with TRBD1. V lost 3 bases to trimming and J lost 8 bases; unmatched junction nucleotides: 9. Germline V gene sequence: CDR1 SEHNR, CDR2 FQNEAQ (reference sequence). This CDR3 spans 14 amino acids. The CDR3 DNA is TGTGCCAGCAGCTTTGGGACAGCTACTCCGGAAGCTTTCTTT. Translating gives CASSFGTATPEAFF.

The CDR3 DNA reads TGTGCCAGCAGCTTAGTTCTAGCGGGAGGGCCCCCCGGGGAGCTGTTTTTT. Translation gives CASSLVLAGGPPGELFF. V and J are TRBV7-9 and TRBJ2-2; 12 bases are a match to TRBD2. Germline V lookup: CDR1 SEHNR, CDR2 FQNEAQ (reference sequence). CDR3 length: 17 residues. Losses at the gene ends were 1 base for V and 6 bases for J; bases not matched to a gene: 6.

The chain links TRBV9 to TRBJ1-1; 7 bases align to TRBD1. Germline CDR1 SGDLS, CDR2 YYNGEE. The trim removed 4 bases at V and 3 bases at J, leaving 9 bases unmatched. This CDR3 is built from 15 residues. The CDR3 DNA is TGTGCCAGCAGCCTAGGGGGCGCCAGGGACACTGAAGCTTTCTTT. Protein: CASSLGGARDTEAFF. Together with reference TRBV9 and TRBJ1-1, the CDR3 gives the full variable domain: DSGVTQTPKHLITATGQRVTLRCSPRSGDLSVYWYQQSLDQGLQFLIQYYNGEERAKGNILERFSAQQFPDLHSELNLSSLELGDSALYFCASSLGGARDTEAFFGQGTRLTVV.

The CDR3 loop is CASSQNYEQYF. The CDR3 nucleotides are TGCGCCAGCAGCCAGAACTACGAGCAGTACTTC. J is TRBJ2-7 and V is TRBV5-1; no clear D. The CDR3 is made up of 11 amino acids. Germline V gene lookup returns CDR1 SGHRS and CDR2 YFSETQ. V shed 4 bases and J shed 3 bases, with 5 bases lying between them. The variable domain in full, with the rest retrieved from reference TRBV5-1 and TRBJ2-7, is KAGVTQTPRYLIKTRGQQVTLSCSPISGHRSVSWYQQTPGQGLQFLFEYFSETQRNKGNFPGRFSGRQFSNSRSEMNVSTLELGDSALYLCASSQNYEQYFGPGTRLTVT.

For the CDR3, the DNA is TGTGCCAGCAGCCGAGCCCACAGGGCCTACGAGCAGTACTTC. Encoded protein: CASSRAHRAYEQYF. V is TRBV5-5 and J is TRBJ2-7; possible D gene TRBD1, 6 bases. V was trimmed by 4 bases and J by 2 bases, leaving 13 bases between them. Germline V gene lookup returns CDR1 SGHKS and CDR2 YYEKEE (reference sequence). The CDR3 spans 14 residues.

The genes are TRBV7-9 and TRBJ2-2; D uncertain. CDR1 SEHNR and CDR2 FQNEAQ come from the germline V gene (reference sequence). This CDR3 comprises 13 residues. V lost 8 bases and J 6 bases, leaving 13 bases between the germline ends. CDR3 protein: CASLPRQPGELFF. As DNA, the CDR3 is TGTGCCAGCCTACCGAGGCAGCCCGGGGAGCTGTTTTTT.

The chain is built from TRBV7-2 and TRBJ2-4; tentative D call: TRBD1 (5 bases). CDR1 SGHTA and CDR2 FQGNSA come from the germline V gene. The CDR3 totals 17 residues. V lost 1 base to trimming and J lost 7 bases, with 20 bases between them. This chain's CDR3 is CASSLGGAHPAANIQYF. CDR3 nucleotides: TGTGCCAGCAGCTTAGGTGGGGCCCACCCGGCGGCTAACATTCAGTACTTC.

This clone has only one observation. The CDR3 region is CASSLAGGTGELFF. In nucleotides, the CDR3 is TGTGCCAGCAGCTTGGCAGGGGGCACCGGGGAGCTGTTTTTT. The genes are TRBV5-5 and TRBJ2-2; 7 bases fit TRBD1. This CDR3 region has 14 residues. The J segment lost 4 bases and the V segment lost 0 bases, leaving 0 bases of the junction unmatched. From germline, CDR1 is SGHKS and CDR2 YYEKEE (reference sequence).

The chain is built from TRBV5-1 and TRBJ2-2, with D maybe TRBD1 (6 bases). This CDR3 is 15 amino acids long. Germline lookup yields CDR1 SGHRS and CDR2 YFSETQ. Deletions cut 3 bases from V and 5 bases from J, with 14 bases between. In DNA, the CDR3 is TGCGCCAGCAGCTACGAAGGAGACAGGACCGGGGAGCTGTTTTTT. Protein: CASSYEGDRTGELFF.

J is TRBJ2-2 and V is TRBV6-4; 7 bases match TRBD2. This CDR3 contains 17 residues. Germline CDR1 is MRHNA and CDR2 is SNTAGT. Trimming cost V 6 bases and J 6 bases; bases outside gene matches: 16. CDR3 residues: CASSSLWTSNSPGELFF. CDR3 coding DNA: TGTGCCAGCAGCTCCCTCTGGACTAGTAACTCCCCCGGGGAGCTGTTTTTT.

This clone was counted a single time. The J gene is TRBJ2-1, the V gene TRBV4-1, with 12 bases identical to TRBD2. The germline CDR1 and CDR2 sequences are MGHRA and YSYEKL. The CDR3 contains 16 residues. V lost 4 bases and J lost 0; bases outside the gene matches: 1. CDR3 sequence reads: CASSRGLAGSYNEQFF. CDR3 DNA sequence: TGCGCCAGCAGCCGGGGACTAGCGGGCTCCTACAATGAGCAGTTCTTC.

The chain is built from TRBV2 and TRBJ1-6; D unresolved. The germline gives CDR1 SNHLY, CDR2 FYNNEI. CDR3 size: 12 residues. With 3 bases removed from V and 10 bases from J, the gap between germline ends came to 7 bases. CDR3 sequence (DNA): TGTGCCAGCAGTGATACAAAATCACCCCTCCACTTT. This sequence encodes CASSDTKSPLHF.

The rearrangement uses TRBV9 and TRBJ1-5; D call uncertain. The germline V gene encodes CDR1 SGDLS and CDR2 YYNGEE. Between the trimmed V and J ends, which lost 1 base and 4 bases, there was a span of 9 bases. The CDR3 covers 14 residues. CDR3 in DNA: TGTGCCAGCAGCGTATCCCCGTATAATCAGCCCCAGCATTTT. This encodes CASSVSPYNQPQHF.

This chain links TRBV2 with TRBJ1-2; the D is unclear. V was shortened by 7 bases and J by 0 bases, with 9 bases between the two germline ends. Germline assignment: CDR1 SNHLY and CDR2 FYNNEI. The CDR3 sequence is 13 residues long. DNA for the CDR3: TGTGCCAGCATGGAGGGTGCTAACTATGGCTACACCTTC. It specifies CASMEGANYGYTF.

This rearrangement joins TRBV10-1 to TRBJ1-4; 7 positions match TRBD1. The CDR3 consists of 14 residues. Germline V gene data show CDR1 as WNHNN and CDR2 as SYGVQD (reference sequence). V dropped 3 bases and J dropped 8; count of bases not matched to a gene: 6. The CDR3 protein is CASSDQGGHEKLFF. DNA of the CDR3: TGCGCCAGCAGTGATCAGGGGGGACACGAAAAACTGTTTTTT.

This CDR3 is CASSLTGSGANVLTF. In DNA, the CDR3 is TGTGCCAGCAGCTTAACTGGCTCTGGGGCCAACGTCCTGACTTTC. The chain carries TRBV7-2 and TRBJ2-6; D is unclear. The CDR3 is 15 residues long. Trimming cost V 2 bases and J 0 bases, with 5 bases left between them. CDR1 and CDR2 from the germline V gene are SGHTA and FQGNSA.

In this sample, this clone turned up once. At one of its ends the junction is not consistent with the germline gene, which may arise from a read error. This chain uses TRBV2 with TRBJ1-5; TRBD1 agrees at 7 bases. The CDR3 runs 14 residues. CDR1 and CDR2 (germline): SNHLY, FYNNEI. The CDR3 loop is CASSDRQGKQPQHF. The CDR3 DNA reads TGTGCCAGCAGTGATAGACAGGGCAAACAGCCCCAGCATTTT.

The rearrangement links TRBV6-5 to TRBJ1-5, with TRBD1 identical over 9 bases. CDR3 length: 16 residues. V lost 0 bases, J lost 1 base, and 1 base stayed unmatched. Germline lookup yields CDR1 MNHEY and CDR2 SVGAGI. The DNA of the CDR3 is TGTGCCAGCAGTTACTCGACAGGGGGAAGCAATCAGCCCCAGCATTTT. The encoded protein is CASSYSTGGSNQPQHF.

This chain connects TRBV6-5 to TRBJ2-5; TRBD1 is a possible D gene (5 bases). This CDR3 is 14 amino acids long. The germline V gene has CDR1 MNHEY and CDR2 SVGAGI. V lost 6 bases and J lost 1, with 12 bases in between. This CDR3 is CASRITGFQETQYF. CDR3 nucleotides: TGTGCCAGCAGGATAACAGGCTTCCAAGAGACCCAGTACTTC.

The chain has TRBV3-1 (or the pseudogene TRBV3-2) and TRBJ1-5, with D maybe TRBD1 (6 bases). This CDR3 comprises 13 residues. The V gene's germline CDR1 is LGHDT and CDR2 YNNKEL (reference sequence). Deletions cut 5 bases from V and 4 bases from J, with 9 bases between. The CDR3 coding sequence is TGTGCCAGCAGCTTTACAGGGAATCAGCCCCAGCATTTT. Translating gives CASSFTGNQPQHF.

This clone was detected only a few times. The CDR3 is CASSSQGDRGYTF. CDR3 coding DNA: TGTGCCAGCAGTTCCCAGGGCGATCGGGGCTACACCTTC. This sequence joins TRBV12-3 or TRBV12-4 and TRBJ1-2; a weak D match, TRBD1 (5 bases). The CDR3 contains 13 residues. The ends were cut back, 4 bases at V and 8 bases at J, with 14 bases in the middle.

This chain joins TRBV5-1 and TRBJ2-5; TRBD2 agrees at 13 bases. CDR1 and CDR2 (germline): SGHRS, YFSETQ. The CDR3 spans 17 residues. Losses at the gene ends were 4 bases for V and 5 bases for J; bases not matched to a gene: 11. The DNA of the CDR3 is TGCGCCAGCAGCGGCGGACTAGCGGGAGAAAAGAGGGAGACCCAGTACTTC. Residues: CASSGGLAGEKRETQYF.

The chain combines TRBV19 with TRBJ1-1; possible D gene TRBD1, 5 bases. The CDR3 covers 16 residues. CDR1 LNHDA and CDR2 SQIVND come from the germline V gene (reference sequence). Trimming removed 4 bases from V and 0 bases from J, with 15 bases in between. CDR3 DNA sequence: TGTGCCAGTAGTAACCGCCCGGGGGGACTGAACACTGAAGCTTTCTTT. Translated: CASSNRPGGLNTEAFF.